Listed below are T cell receptor beta chains from one sample, sequenced in a study of cytomegalovirus exposure and HLA in healthy donors. The repertoire was sequenced with immunoSEQ multiplex PCR; TCRdb's copy has only in-frame clones and lacks some. In the table there are about 130,000 clones, 75% to 90% of which are singletons. The source material was PBMCs. The receptors originated from a woman between 18 and 29 years old in good health and CMV-seronegative. CDR3s include the opening cysteine and the closing phenylalanine or tryptophan. A D gene is named only where the DNA matches it firmly. Some rows mark clone size as missing; the rest say once, few, many or name a class of expanded clone.

>TRBD2|-|TRBV7-9|TRBJ2-2
TGTGCCAGCAGCTTAGCCCTAGGCCGACTAGCGGGGGGCTCCGGGGAGCTGTTTTTT
CASSLALGRLAGGSGELFF
>-|-|TRBV6-6|TRBJ2-1
TGTGCCAGCAGTTATGTGACAGAGCAGTTCTTC
CASSYVTEQFF
>-|-|TRBV25-1|TRBJ1-2
TGTGCCAGCAGTGGGCCCGCGGGGCATGGCTATGGCTACACCTTC
CASSGPAGHGYGYTF
>-|-|TRBV18|TRBJ2-7
TGTGCCAGCTCACCCTTGACAGACTACGAGCAGTACTTC
CASSPLTDYEQYF
>TRBD1|-|TRBV5-1|TRBJ2-3
TGCGCCAGCAGCAAGCCGGGACAGGGGGCGGATACGCAGTATTTT
CASSKPGQGADTQYF
>-|-|TRBV12-5|TRBJ1-1
TGTGCTAGTGCCAGTGGCCCCGCAGTAGAAGCTTTCTTT
CASASGPAVEAFF
>TRBD1|-|TRBV27|TRBJ2-2
TGTGCCAGCAGTTTATATCAGGTCCAGGGGGCCGGGGAGCTGTTTTTT
CASSLYQVQGAGELFF
>-|-|TRBV2|TRBJ1-1
TGTGCCAGCAGTGGAGGTCGGAACACTGAAGCTTTCTTT
CASSGGRNTEAFF
>-|once|TRBV11-1|TRBJ1-2
TGTGCCAGCAGCCCAGCGGGGGTACATGGCTACACCTTC
CASSPAGVHGYTF
>TRBD1|-|TRBV5-1|TRBJ2-2
TGCGCCAGCAGCTGGGACAGCGGGGAGCTGTTTTTT
CASSWDSGELFF
>TRBD1|-|TRBV6-1|TRBJ2-3
TGTGCCAGCAGTGAAGTTTTGGAGACAGGGGATACGCAGTATTTT
CASSEVLETGDTQYF
>-|-|TRBV9|TRBJ2-3
TGTGCCAGCAGCGCCGGAGTAGGTACGCAGTATTTT
CASSAGVGTQYF
>-|-|TRBV7-2|TRBJ2-1
TGTGCCAGCAGCTTAGTGGGGGTAGGGCCAGGGGCTTACAATGAGCAGTTCTTC
CASSLVGVGPGAYNEQFF
>-|few|TRBV27|TRBJ2-1
TGTGCCAGCAGTAACCGGGACTCAGACAATGAGCAGTTCTTC
CASSNRDSDNEQFF
>-|-|TRBV6-6|TRBJ1-3
TGTGCCAGCTCTCCGGGGGGGGGAAACACCATATATTTT
CASSPGGGNTIYF
>-|-|TRBV2|TRBJ1-3
TGTGCCAGCAGTTTAGGGAGCACGAGCTCTGGAAACACCATATATTTT
CASSLGSTSSGNTIYF
>TRBD1|-|TRBV28|TRBJ2-7
TGTGCCAGCAGTCACCGGGACAGGGTCCCCTACGAGCAGTACTTC
CASSHRDRVPYEQYF
>TRBD1|-|TRBV7-7|TRBJ2-5
TGTGCCAGCAGCCGGGACAGGCAAGAGACCCAGTACTTC
CASSRDRQETQYF
>TRBD2|few|TRBV9|TRBJ2-3
TGTGCCAGCAGCGCGGCGGGAGGGACCCATACGCAGTATTTT
CASSAAGGTHTQYF
>-|-|TRBV19|TRBJ2-2
TGTGCCAGTAGTCTCGTGCGAATCAGGGTTCGTTTGGCCGGGGAGCTGTTTTTT
CASSLVRIRVRLAGELFF
>-|-|TRBV18|TRBJ2-7
TGTGCCAGCTCATCAGGGCCCACGTACGAGCAGTACTTC
CASSSGPTYEQYF
>-|-|TRBV10-1|TRBJ1-2
TGCGCCAGCAGTGAGTTTACTAACTATGGCTACACCTTC
CASSEFTNYGYTF
>TRBD1|-|TRBV6-5|TRBJ1-2
TGTGCCAGCAACCCCGGGACAGGCTCCAACTATGGCTACACCTTC
CASNPGTGSNYGYTF
>-|few|TRBV19|TRBJ1-1
TGTGCCAGTAGTTACACCGGGACAAAAGCTTTCTTT
CASSYTGTKAFF
>-|-|TRBV5-6|TRBJ2-7
TGTGCCAGCAGCTTGAGGGCAGGGGACAAGCAGTACTTC
CASSLRAGDKQYF
>-|-|TRBV11-2|TRBJ2-7
TGTGCCAGCAGCTCCAACCTACTACTAGGGTTCTACGAGCAGTACTTC
CASSSNLLLGFYEQYF
>TRBD1|-|TRBV9|TRBJ2-4
TGTGCCAGCAGCTCCCGGACAGGCGCAAACATTCAGTACTTC
CASSSRTGANIQYF
>-|-|TRBV4-1|TRBJ2-7
TGCGCCAGCAGCCAAGTGGGGCAGAGCTCCTACGAGCAGTACTTC
CASSQVGQSSYEQYF
>-|-|TRBV6-5|TRBJ1-6
TGTGCCAGCAGTTACGGGGCTAGCTCCTATAATTCACCCCTCCACTTT
CASSYGASSYNSPLHF
>-|-|TRBV20-1|TRBJ2-7
TGCAGTGCGGGGAGAAGCTACGAGCAGTACTTC
CSAGRSYEQYF
>-|few|TRBV6-1|TRBJ1-5
TGTGCCGGCCATTCCGGGACAAATAGCAATCAGCCCCAGCATTTT
CAGHSGTNSNQPQHF
>TRBD1|few|TRBV10-3|TRBJ1-1
TGTGCCATCAGGGGACAGCAGAACACTGAAGCTTTCTTT
CAIRGQQNTEAFF
>-|-|TRBV7-2|TRBJ2-7
TGTGCCAGCACCGGGGGTGAGCTTAACCCGAGATTGAACTCCTACGAGCAGTACTTC
CASTGGELNPRLNSYEQYF
>-|-|TRBV5-1|TRBJ1-1
TGCGCCAGCAGCTTGCAGGTCGGCATGAACACTGAAGCTTTCTTT
CASSLQVGMNTEAFF
>-|-|TRBV2|TRBJ1-1
TGTGCCAGCAGTTTATACAGCAACACTGAAGCTTTCTTT
CASSLYSNTEAFF
>-|-|TRBV6-5|TRBJ1-1
TGTGCCAGCAGTTACCGGAGGGATCCGAACACTGAAGCTTTCTTT
CASSYRRDPNTEAFF
>-|-|TRBV6-1|TRBJ2-3
TGTGCCACACTTTCGAGAGGCGCTACAGATACGCAGTATTTT
CATLSRGATDTQYF
>-|-|TRBV20-1|TRBJ2-1
TGCAGTGCTAGACAGGGGTTTGAGCAGTTCTTC
CSARQGFEQFF
>-|few|TRBV5-1|TRBJ1-1
TGCGCCAGCACCCCGAGAGCGAACACTGAAGCTTTCTTT
CASTPRANTEAFF
>TRBD1|-|TRBV6-1|TRBJ2-7
TGTGCCAGCAGCGCCCCAGAACAGGGGCGGTACGAGCAGTACTTC
CASSAPEQGRYEQYF
>-|once|TRBV4-1|TRBJ1-5
TGCGCCAGCAGCCAAGCTTTGGGGACTCCTGGCAATCAGCCCCAGCATTTT
CASSQALGTPGNQPQHF
>-|-|TRBV9|TRBJ1-1
TGTGCCAGCAGCGTAGGTGGGCAGTTGAACACTGAAGCTTTCTTT
CASSVGGQLNTEAFF
>-|-|TRBV19|TRBJ2-7
TGTGCCAGTAGTATCCCGGGGATGAACTACGAGCAGTACTTC
CASSIPGMNYEQYF
>TRBD1|-|TRBV6-1|TRBJ1-6
TGTGCCAGCAGTGCAAACCGGGACAGGGTTAATTCACCCCTCCACTTT
CASSANRDRVNSPLHF
>TRBD1|-|TRBV6-5|TRBJ1-6
TGTGCCAGCAGTTGGGACAGGGGGTATTCACCCCTCCACTTT
CASSWDRGYSPLHF
>TRBD2|-|TRBV4-2|TRBJ2-5
TGTGCCAGCAGCCACGAGCTGGTAGCGGGGGGGAGAGAGACCCAGTACTTC
CASSHELVAGGRETQYF
>TRBD1|-|TRBV6-5|TRBJ1-4
TGTGCCAGCAGTTTAACAGGGGGTTCTAATGAAAAACTGTTTTTT
CASSLTGGSNEKLFF
>TRBD1|-|TRBV29-1|TRBJ2-3
TGCAGCGTAGTCCGGGACAGGAGCACAGATACGCAGTATTTT
CSVVRDRSTDTQYF
>-|-|TRBV10-3|TRBJ1-2
TGTGCCATCACCGAGACGGGCAGGGTCAGCGATGGCTACACCTTC
CAITETGRVSDGYTF
>-|-|TRBV5-6|TRBJ2-2
TGTGCCAGCAGCTTGCAGGGTCCAACAGTAGGCTTAAACACCGGGGAGCTGTTTTTT
CASSLQGPTVGLNTGELFF
>-|-|TRBV7-3|TRBJ1-2
TGTGCCAGCAGCAGCCAAGCTAACTATGGCTACACCTTC
CASSSQANYGYTF
>TRBD1|-|TRBV7-3|TRBJ2-2
TGTGCCAGCAGCTACCAACAGGGGCCCGGGGAGCTGTTTTTT
CASSYQQGPGELFF
>-|few|TRBV5-1|TRBJ1-1
TGCGCCAGCAGCGTAGACGGGACATCTGAAGCTTTCTTT
CASSVDGTSEAFF
>-|-|TRBV19|TRBJ1-1
TGTGCCAGTAGTATGCGGCAAAACACTGAAGCTTTCTTT
CASSMRQNTEAFF
>TRBD1|-|TRBV5-8|TRBJ1-2
TGTGCCAGCAGCAGTAGACAGGGACCCCCTGCTTGGGGCTACACCTTC
CASSSRQGPPAWGYTF